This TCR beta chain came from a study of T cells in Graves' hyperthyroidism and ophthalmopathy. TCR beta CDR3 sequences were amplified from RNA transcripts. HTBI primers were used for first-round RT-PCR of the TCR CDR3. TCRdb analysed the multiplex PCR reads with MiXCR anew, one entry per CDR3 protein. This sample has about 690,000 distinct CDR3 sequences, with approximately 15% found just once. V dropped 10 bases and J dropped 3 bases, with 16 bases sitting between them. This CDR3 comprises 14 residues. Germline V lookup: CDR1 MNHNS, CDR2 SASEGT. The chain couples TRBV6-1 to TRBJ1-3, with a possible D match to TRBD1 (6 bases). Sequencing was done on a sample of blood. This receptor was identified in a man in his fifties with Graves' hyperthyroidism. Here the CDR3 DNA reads TGTGCCACCTCTCTGGGGGGCGGTGGAAACACCATATATTTT. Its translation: CATSLGGGGNTIYF.